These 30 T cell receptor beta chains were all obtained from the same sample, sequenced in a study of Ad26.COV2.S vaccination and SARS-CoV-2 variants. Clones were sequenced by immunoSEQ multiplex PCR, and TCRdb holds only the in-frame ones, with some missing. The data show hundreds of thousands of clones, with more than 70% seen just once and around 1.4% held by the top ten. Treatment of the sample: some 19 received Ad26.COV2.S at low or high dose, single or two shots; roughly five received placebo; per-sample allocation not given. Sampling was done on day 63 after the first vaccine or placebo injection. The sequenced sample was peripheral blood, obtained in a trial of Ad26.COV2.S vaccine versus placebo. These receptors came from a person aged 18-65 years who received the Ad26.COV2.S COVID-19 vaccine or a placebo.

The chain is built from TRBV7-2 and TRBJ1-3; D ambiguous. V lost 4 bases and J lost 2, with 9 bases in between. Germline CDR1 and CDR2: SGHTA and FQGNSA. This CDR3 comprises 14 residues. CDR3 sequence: CASSSDWTGNTIYF. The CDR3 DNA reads TGTGCCAGCAGCTCGGACTGGACTGGAAACACCATATATTTT.

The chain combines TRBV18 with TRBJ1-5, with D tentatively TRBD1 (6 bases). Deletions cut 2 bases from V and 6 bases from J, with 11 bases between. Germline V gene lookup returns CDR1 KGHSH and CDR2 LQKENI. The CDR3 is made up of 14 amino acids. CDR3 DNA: TGTGCCAGCTCACCAGTAGCAGGGGCTCAGCCCCAGCATTTT. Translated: CASSPVAGAQPQHF.

CDR3 residues: CASSFPTGVLGGELFF. The CDR3 DNA reads as TGTGCCAGCAGCTTCCCGACAGGGGTCTTGGGCGGGGAGCTGTTTTTT. The genes are TRBV5-6 and TRBJ2-2; 8 nucleotides match TRBD1. This CDR3 is built from 16 residues. CDR1 and CDR2 from the germline V gene are SGHDT and YYEEEE. The trim removed 2 bases at V and 7 bases at J, leaving 10 bases unmatched.

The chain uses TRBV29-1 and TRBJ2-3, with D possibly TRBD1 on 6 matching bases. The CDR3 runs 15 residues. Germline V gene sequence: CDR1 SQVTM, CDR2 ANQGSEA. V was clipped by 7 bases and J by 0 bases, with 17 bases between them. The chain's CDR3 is CSAAGTTYSTDTQYF. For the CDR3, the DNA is TGCAGCGCCGCCGGGACAACCTATAGCACAGATACGCAGTATTTT.

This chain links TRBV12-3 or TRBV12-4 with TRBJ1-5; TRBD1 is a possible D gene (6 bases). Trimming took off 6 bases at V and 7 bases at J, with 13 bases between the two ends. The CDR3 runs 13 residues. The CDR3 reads CASSLSDRQPQHF. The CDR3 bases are TGTGCCAGCAGCTTGTCGGACAGACAGCCCCAGCATTTT.

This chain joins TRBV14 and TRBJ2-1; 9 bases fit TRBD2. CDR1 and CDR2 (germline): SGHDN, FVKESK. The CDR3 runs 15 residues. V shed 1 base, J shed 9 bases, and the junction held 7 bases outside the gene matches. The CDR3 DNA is TGTGCCAGCAGCCAAGTAGCGGGGGCCTCTGGTGAGCAGTTCTTC. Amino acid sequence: CASSQVAGASGEQFF.

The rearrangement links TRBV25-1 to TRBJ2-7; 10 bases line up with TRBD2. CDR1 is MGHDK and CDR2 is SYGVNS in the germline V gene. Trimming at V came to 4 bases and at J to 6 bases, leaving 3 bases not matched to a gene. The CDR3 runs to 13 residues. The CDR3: CASSGGLAREQYF. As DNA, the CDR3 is TGTGCCAGCAGTGGGGGACTAGCGCGCGAGCAGTACTTC.

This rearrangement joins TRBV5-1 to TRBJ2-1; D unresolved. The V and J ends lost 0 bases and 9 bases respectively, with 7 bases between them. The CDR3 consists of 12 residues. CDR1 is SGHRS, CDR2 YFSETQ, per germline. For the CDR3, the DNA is TGCGCCAGCAGCTTGGGACTCCCTGAGCAGTTCTTC. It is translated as CASSLGLPEQFF.

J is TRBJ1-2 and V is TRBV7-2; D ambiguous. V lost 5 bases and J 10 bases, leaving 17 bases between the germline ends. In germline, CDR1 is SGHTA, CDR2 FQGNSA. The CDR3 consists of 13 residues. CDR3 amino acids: CASSPTEYQTYTF. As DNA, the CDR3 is TGTGCCAGCAGCCCCACCGAGTATCAAACCTACACCTTC.

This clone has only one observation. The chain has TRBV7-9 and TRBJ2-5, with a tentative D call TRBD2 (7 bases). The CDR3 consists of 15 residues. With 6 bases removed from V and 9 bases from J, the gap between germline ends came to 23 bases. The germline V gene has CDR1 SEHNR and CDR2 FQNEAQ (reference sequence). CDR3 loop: CASRGGTTPATAQYF. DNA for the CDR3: TGTGCCAGCAGGGGAGGGACAACTCCCGCCACGGCCCAGTACTTC.

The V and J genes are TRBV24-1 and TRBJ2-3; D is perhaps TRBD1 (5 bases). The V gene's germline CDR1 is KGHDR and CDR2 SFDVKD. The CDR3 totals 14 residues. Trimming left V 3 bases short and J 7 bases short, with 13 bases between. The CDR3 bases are TGTGCCACCAGTGATGCAACGACAGTGAATACGCAGTATTTT. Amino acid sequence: CATSDATTVNTQYF.

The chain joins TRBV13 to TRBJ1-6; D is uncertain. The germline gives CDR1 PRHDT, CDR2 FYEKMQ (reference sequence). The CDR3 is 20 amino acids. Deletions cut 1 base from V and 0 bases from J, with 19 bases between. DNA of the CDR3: TGTGCCAGCAGCTTAGTTCCGGGCAGCCCTGAGAGCTCCTATAATTCACCCCTCCACTTT. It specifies CASSLVPGSPESSYNSPLHF.

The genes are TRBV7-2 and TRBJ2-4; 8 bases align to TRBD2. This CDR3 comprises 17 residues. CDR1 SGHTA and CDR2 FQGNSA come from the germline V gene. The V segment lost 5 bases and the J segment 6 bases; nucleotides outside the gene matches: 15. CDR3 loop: CASSLGTGTSSSNIQYF. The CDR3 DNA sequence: TGTGCCAGCAGCCTAGGTACCGGGACTAGTTCCTCAAACATTCAGTACTTC.

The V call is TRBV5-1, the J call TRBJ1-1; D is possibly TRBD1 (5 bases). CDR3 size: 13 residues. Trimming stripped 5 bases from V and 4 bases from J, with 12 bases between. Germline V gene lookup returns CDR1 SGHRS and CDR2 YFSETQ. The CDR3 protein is CASSRDGPTEAFF. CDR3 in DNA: TGCGCCAGCAGTCGGGACGGACCCACTGAAGCTTTCTTT.

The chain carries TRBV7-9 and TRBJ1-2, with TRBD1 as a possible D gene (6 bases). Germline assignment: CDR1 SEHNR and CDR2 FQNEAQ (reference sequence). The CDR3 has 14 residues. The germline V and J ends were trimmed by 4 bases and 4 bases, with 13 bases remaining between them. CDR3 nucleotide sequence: TGTGCCAGCAGCTCCCCGGGACATCTCTATGGCTACACCTTC. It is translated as CASSSPGHLYGYTF.

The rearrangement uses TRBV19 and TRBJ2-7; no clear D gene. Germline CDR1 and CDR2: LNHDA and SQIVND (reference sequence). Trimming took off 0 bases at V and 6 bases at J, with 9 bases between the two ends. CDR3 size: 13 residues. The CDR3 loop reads CASSIDRTAEQYF. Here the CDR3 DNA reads TGTGCCAGTAGTATAGATCGTACAGCCGAGCAGTACTTC.

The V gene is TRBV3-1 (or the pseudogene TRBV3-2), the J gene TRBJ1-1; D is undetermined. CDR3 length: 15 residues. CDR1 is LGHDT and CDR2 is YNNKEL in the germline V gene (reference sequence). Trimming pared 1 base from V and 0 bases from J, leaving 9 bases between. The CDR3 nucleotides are TGTGCCAGCAGCCAAGGATTTCCCATGAACACTGAAGCTTTCTTT. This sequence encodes CASSQGFPMNTEAFF.

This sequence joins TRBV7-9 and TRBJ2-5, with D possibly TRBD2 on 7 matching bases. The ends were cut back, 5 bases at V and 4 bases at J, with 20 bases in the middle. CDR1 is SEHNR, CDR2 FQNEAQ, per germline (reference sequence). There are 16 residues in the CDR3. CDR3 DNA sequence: TGTGCCAGCAGCGCCCCCACTAGTCGGGGGGCAGAGACCCAGTACTTC. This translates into CASSAPTSRGAETQYF.

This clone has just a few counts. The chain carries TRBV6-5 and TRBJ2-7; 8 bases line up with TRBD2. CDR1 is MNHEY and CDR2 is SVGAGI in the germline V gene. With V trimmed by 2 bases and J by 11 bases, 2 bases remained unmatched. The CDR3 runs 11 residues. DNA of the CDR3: TGTGCCAGCAGTTACACCGGGAGGGAGTACTTC. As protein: CASSYTGREYF.

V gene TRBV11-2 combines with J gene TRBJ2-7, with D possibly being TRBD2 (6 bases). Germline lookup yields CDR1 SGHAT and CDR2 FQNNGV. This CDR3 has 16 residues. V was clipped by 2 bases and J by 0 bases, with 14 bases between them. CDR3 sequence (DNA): TGTGCCAGCAGCTTAACCGGGACTGAAAGCTCCTACGAGCAGTACTTC. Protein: CASSLTGTESSYEQYF.

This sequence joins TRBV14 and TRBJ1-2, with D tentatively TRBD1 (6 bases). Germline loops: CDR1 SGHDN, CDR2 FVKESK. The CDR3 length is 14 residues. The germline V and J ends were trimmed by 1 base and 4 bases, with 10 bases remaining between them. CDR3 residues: CASSQGGPGYGYTF. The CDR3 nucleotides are TGTGCCAGCAGCCAAGGGGGGCCGGGCTATGGCTACACCTTC.

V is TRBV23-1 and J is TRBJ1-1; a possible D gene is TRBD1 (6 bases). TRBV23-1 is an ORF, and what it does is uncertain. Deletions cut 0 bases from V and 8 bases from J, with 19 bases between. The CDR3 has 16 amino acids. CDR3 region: CASSQSRPGHTGEAFF. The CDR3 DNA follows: TGCGCCAGCAGTCAATCGCGGCCGGGACACACAGGGGAAGCTTTCTTT.

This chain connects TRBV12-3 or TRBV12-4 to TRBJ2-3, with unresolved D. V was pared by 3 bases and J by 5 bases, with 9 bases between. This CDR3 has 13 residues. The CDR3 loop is CASSFSVRDTQYF. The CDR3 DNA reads TGTGCCAGCAGTTTCAGTGTGCGAGATACGCAGTATTTT.

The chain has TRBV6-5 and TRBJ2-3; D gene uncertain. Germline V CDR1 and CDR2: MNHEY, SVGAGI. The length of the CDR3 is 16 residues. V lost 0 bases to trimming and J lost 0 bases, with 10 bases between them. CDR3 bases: TGTGCCAGCAGTTACTCGACTTTGGGCAGCACAGATACGCAGTATTTT. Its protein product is CASSYSTLGSTDTQYF.

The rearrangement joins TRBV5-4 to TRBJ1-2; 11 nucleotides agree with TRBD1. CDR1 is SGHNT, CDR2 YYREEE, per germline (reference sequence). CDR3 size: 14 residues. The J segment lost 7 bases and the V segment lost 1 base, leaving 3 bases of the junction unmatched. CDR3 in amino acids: CASSLIGQGAGYTF. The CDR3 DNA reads TGTGCCAGCAGCTTGATAGGACAGGGGGCTGGCTACACCTTC. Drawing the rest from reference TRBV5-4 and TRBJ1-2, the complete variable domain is ETGVTQSPTHLIKTRGQQVTLRCSSQSGHNTVSWYQQALGQGPQFIFQYYREEENGRGNFPPRFSGLQFPNYSSELNVNALELDDSALYLCASSLIGQGAGYTFGSGTRLTVV.

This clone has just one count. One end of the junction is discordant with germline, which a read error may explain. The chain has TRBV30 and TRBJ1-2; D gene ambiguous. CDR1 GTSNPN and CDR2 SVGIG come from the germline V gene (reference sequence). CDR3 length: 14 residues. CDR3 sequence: CAWAGRASNYGYIF. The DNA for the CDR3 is TGTGCCTGGGCTGGGAGAGCTTCTAACTATGGCTACATCTTC.

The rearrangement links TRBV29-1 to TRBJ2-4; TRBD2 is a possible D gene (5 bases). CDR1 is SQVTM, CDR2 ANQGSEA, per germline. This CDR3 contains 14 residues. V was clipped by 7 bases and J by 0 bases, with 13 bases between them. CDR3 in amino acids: CSASPRLAKNIQYF. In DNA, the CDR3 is TGCAGCGCTAGCCCCCGTCTAGCCAAAAACATTCAGTACTTC.

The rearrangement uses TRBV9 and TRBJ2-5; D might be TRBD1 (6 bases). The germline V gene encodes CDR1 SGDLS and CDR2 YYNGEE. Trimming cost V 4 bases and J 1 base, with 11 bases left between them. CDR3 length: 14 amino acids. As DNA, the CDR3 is TGTGCCAGCAGCTCGGGACAACCCCAAGAGACCCAGTACTTC. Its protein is CASSSGQPQETQYF.

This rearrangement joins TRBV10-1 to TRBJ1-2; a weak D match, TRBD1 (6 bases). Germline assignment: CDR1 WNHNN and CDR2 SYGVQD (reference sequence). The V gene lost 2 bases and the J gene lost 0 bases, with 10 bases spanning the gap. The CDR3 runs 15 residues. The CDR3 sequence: CASSENRQANYGYTF. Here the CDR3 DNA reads TGCGCCAGCAGTGAGAACCGACAGGCTAACTATGGCTACACCTTC.

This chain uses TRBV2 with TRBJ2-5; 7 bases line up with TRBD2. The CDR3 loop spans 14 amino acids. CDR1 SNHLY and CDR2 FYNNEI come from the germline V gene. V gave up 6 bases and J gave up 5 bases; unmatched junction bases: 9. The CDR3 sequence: CASRPFEGGETQYF. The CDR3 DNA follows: TGTGCCAGCAGACCGTTTGAGGGAGGGGAGACCCAGTACTTC.